Described below is a single T cell receptor beta chain sequence and its context. The germline V gene encodes CDR1 MNHNS and CDR2 SASEGT. The CDR3 runs 12 residues. Trimming took off 4 bases at V and 3 bases at J, with 7 bases between the two ends. This sample was taken from a study of shared clonotypes between healthy human individuals. About the study: CD4 naive and memory got three plates each, CD8 naive two, CD8 memory one.

Profiling relied on immunoSEQ multiplex PCR, and the TCRdb table lists in-frame clones only, not all of them. Of about 680,000 clones in the sample, roughly 94% were seen once. The naive CD8 population came from CD45RO-negative cells selected for CCR7, without terminally differentiated effector memory CD45RA+ cells. This sequence was found in a man younger than 40 in good health. Sequencing input: naive CD8+ T cells sorted from blood. The chain employs TRBV6-1 and TRBJ2-7; possible D gene TRBD1, 6 bases. For the CDR3, the DNA is TGTGCCAGCAGTGGGGACAACTACGAGCAGTACTTC. Its translation is CASSGDNYEQYF.